One and the same sample provided the 20 T cell receptor beta chains below, sequenced in a study of lymphopenia after photon versus proton radiotherapy. Measured with immunoSEQ multiplex PCR; TCRdb has only the in-frame clones, and not every one. The sample holds some 26,000 clones; around 86% are singletons and the top ten take 3% to 4%. This specimen was peripheral blood, taken from a patient treated with photon-based radiotherapy. Receptors originate from a woman in her 50s with pancreatic cancer.

The rearrangement joins TRBV4-3 to TRBJ2-1; 9 bases fit TRBD2. The CDR3 length is 19 residues. Looked up from germline, CDR1 is LGHNA and CDR2 is YSLEER. Trimming cost V 0 bases and J 0 bases; bases outside gene matches: 9. The CDR3 DNA sequence: TGCGCCAGCAGCCAAGAAGGAGGGCTAGCGGGAAGCTCCTACAATGAGCAGTTCTTC. Its protein product is CASSQEGGLAGSSYNEQFF.

The V call is TRBV19, the J call TRBJ2-7, with TRBD1 matching 8 bases. The CDR3 is 15 residues long. Germline V gene sequence: CDR1 LNHDA, CDR2 SQIVND (reference sequence). The junction had 9 bases not matched to a gene; V was cut back by 6 bases and J by 2 bases. CDR3 region: CASRKQTGETYEQYF. CDR3 coding DNA: TGTGCCAGTAGAAAACAGACAGGGGAGACCTACGAGCAGTACTTC.

The J gene is TRBJ2-7, the V gene TRBV7-6; D could derive from TRBD1 or TRBD2 (6 bases each). CDR3 length: 14 residues. V gave up 5 bases and J gave up 4 bases, with 15 bases separating them. Looked up from germline, CDR1 is SGHVS and CDR2 is FNYEAQ. The CDR3: CASSEVTGAYEQYF. In DNA form, the CDR3 reads TGTGCCAGCAGCGAGGTGACGGGGGCATACGAGCAGTACTTC.

The V and J genes are TRBV9 and TRBJ2-7, with D tentatively TRBD1 (5 bases). The V end lost 0 bases, the J end lost 3 bases, and 7 bases lay between the germline ends. The CDR3 totals 13 residues. CDR1 SGDLS and CDR2 YYNGEE come from the germline V gene. In DNA, the CDR3 is TGTGCCAGCAGCGTAGAGACAGACTACGAGCAGTACTTC. This gives the protein CASSVETDYEQYF.

This rearrangement joins TRBV9 to TRBJ2-5; D gene ambiguous. V was cut by 4 bases and J by 0 bases, with 7 bases left in between. The germline V gene has CDR1 SGDLS and CDR2 YYNGEE. The CDR3 runs 13 residues. DNA for the CDR3: TGTGCCAGCAGCACGTCGTACCAAGAGACCCAGTACTTC. This encodes CASSTSYQETQYF.

The J gene is TRBJ2-7, the V gene TRBV5-1; a weak D match, TRBD2 (6 bases). Germline V gene data show CDR1 as SGHRS and CDR2 as YFSETQ. CDR3 size: 14 residues. The ends were cut back, 4 bases at V and 2 bases at J, with 13 bases in the middle. The CDR3 region is CASSPVGGTYEQYF. The CDR3 region has the DNA TGCGCCAGCAGCCCCGTCGGGGGTACCTACGAGCAGTACTTC.

The J gene is TRBJ1-1, the V gene TRBV6-6; D unclear. Trimming took 0 bases from V and 1 from J, leaving 6 bases between them. Germline V CDR1 and CDR2: MNHNY, SVGAGI (reference sequence). The CDR3 is 14 amino acids. Here the CDR3 reads CASSYSGANTEAFF. CDR3 sequence (DNA): TGTGCCAGCAGTTACTCGGGCGCGAACACTGAAGCTTTCTTT.

The genes are TRBV7-9 and TRBJ2-5, with 8 bases matching TRBD2. Unmatched junction bases numbered 2, after V lost 0 bases and J lost 5 bases. Germline V lookup: CDR1 SEHNR, CDR2 FQNEAQ (reference sequence). CDR3 size: 14 residues. CDR3 DNA sequence: TGTGCCAGCAGCTTAGCACGCGGGGGGGAGACCCAGTACTTC. This sequence encodes CASSLARGGETQYF. The full variable domain, rest sourced from reference TRBV7-9 and TRBJ2-5, is DTGVSQNPRHKITKRGQNVTFRCDPISEHNRLYWYRQTLGQGPEFLTYFQNEAQLEKSRLLSDRFSAERPKGSFSTLEIQRTEQGDSAMYLCASSLARGGETQYFGPGTRLLVL.

The rearrangement joins TRBV7-6 to TRBJ2-7, with TRBD1 identical over 10 bases. This CDR3 has 16 residues. The V gene's germline CDR1 is SGHVS and CDR2 FNYEAQ. V lost 5 bases to trimming and J lost 4 bases; unmatched junction nucleotides: 11. The CDR3 DNA reads TGTGCCAGCAGCCCTAGGGGTCGGACAGGGGGGTACGAGCAGTACTTC. Translation: CASSPRGRTGGYEQYF.

CDR3 loop: CASSLAGGGYYEQYF. The DNA for the CDR3 is TGTGCCAGCAGCTTGGCCGGCGGAGGGTACTACGAGCAGTACTTC. V is TRBV5-5 and J is TRBJ2-7; possible D gene TRBD2, 6 bases. Germline V gene sequence: CDR1 SGHKS, CDR2 YYEKEE (reference sequence). Between the trimmed V and J ends, which lost 0 bases and 3 bases, there was a span of 13 bases. This CDR3 has 15 amino acids.

The chain links TRBV9 to TRBJ2-7; TRBD2 aligns across 7 bases. The germline gives CDR1 SGDLS, CDR2 YYNGEE. There are 15 residues in the CDR3. The junction had 12 bases not matched to a gene; V was cut back by 4 bases and J by 5 bases. The chain's CDR3 is CASSPAGGRTDEQYF. CDR3 DNA sequence: TGTGCCAGCAGCCCAGCCGGGGGGAGAACTGACGAGCAGTACTTC.

Written as DNA, the CDR3 is TGCGCCAGCAGCTTGGGCGTCCGTGTTAGGAGCTCTGGGGCCAACGTCCTGACTTTC. It encodes CASSLGVRVRSSGANVLTF. The chain is built from TRBV5-1 and TRBJ2-6; D is undetermined. The V and J ends lost 0 bases and 0 bases respectively, with 16 bases between them. Germline lookup yields CDR1 SGHRS and CDR2 YFSETQ. The CDR3 extends over 19 amino acids.

The genes are TRBV4-1 and TRBJ2-2, with D tentatively TRBD1 (5 bases). The CDR3 consists of 13 residues. V was trimmed by 3 bases and J by 5 bases, leaving 7 bases between them. Germline CDR1 and CDR2: MGHRA and YSYEKL. CDR3 in amino acids: CASSQAGTGELFF. The CDR3 nucleotides are TGCGCCAGCAGCCAGGCAGGGACCGGGGAGCTGTTTTTT.

The chain combines TRBV11-2 with TRBJ2-1; tentatively, D is TRBD1 (6 bases). Germline CDR1 SGHAT, CDR2 FQNNGV. With 5 bases removed from V and 3 bases from J, the gap between germline ends came to 11 bases. The CDR3 contains 14 residues. CDR3 protein: CASSTPDSYNEQFF. CDR3 nucleotide sequence: TGTGCCAGCAGCACCCCGGACAGCTACAATGAGCAGTTCTTC.

This clone was detected a few times. The gene calls are TRBV6-6 and TRBJ1-2; D gene uncertain. Germline V gene data show CDR1 as MNHNY and CDR2 as SVGAGI (reference sequence). V was cut by 7 bases and J by 3 bases, with 21 bases left in between. This CDR3 contains 16 residues. CDR3 nucleotide sequence: TGTGCCAGCACCCTAACGGCCGACGGGGAAGACTATGGCTACACCTTC. Translating it yields CASTLTADGEDYGYTF.

The genes are TRBV19 and TRBJ2-7; TRBD2 matches at 7 bases. Per the germline V gene, CDR1 is LNHDA and CDR2 is SQIVND (reference sequence). The CDR3 totals 13 residues. The ends lost 6 bases at V and 3 bases at J; junction bases unmatched: 5. DNA for the CDR3: TGTGCCAGTAGGGGGAGGGCCAGCTACGAGCAGTACTTC. It encodes CASRGRASYEQYF. The full variable domain, in which reference TRBV19 and TRBJ2-7 provide the parts outside the CDR3, is DGGITQSPKYLFRKEGQNVTLSCEQNLNHDAMYWYRQDPGQGLRLIYYSQIVNDFQKGDIAEGYSVSREKKESFPLTVTSAQKNPTAFYLCASRGRASYEQYFGPGTRLTVT.

CDR3 sequence: CSVLGTSGSGSYNEQFF. The CDR3 nucleotides are TGCAGCGTCTTGGGGACTAGCGGGAGCGGGTCCTACAATGAGCAGTTCTTC. The rearrangement links TRBV29-1 to TRBJ2-1; 14 nucleotides line up with TRBD2. CDR1 SQVTM and CDR2 ANQGSEA come from the germline V gene. The CDR3 has 17 amino acids. Germline trimming cut 6 bases from V and 1 base from J; bases unmatched to any gene: 8.

The chain uses TRBV5-5 and TRBJ2-7; a weak D match, TRBD2 (6 bases). Trimming took off 3 bases at V and 0 bases at J, with 13 bases between the two ends. The CDR3 covers 15 residues. Germline V lookup: CDR1 SGHKS, CDR2 YYEKEE (reference sequence). In DNA, the CDR3 is TGTGCCAGCAGCTCTCGGGACTTCTCCTCCTACGAGCAGTACTTC. This codes for CASSSRDFSSYEQYF.

J is TRBJ2-7 and V is TRBV5-1; D unclear. Trimming took off 5 bases at V and 3 bases at J, with 21 bases between the two ends. Germline V gene lookup returns CDR1 SGHRS and CDR2 YFSETQ. CDR3 size: 16 residues. CDR3 coding DNA: TGCGCCAGCAGGTTTGCCCTCAGGTCCCATAACTACGAGCAGTACTTC. Protein product: CASRFALRSHNYEQYF.

The chain has TRBV7-8 and TRBJ2-5; 8 nucleotides match TRBD1. With the DNA end fitting TRBJ2-7 better, the J assignment may be wrong. This CDR3 is 15 amino acids long. The germline V gene encodes CDR1 SGHVS and CDR2 FQNEAQ. CDR3 residues: CASSLDGQGYYEQYF. The CDR3 DNA follows: TGTGCCAGCAGCTTAGACGGACAGGGATACTACGAGCAGTACTTC.